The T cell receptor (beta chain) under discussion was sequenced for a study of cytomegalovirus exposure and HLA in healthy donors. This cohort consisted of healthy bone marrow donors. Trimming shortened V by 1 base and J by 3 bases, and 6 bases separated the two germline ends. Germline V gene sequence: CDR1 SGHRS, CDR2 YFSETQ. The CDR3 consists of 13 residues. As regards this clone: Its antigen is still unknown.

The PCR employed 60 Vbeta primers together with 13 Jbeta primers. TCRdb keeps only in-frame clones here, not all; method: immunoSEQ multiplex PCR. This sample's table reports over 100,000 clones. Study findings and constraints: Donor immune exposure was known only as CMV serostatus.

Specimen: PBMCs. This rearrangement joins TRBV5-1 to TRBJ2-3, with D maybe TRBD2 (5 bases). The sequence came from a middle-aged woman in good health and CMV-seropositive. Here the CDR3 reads CASSLRETDTQYF. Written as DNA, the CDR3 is TGCGCCAGCAGCTTGAGGGAGACAGATACGCAGTATTTT.